This section outlines one TCR beta chain sequence together with its context. Trimming cost V 4 bases and J 5 bases, with 11 bases left between them. The CDR3 is made up of 13 amino acids. Per the germline V gene, CDR1 is MNHEY and CDR2 is SMNVEV (reference sequence). The data were obtained in a study of shared clonotypes between healthy human individuals. Measured with immunoSEQ multiplex PCR; TCRdb has only the in-frame clones, and not every one. The repertoire holds a few hundred thousand clones, with almost 97% as singletons. The sequenced sample consisted of naive CD4+ T cells sorted from blood. As to subset: CD45RA+ positively selected. The TCR comes from a young woman in good health. This chain joins TRBV27 and TRBJ1-2, with D unclear. DNA for the CDR3: TGTGCCAGCAGTTCGAGGACGGCATATGGCTACACCTTC. This translates into CASSSRTAYGYTF.